Shown below are 16 T cell receptor beta chains from a single sample sequenced in a study of OX40 agonist ivuxolimab in advanced cancers. Sequenced by immunoSEQ multiplex PCR; TCRdb stores in-frame clones only, minus some. The sample yields some 22,000 clones, approximately 77% seen once. The sequencing here drew on CD4+ or CD8+ T cells sorted from blood, taken in a trial of the OX40 agonist ivuxolimab. The receptors come from an adult with an advanced solid tumor such as melanoma, head and neck, liver or kidney cancer.

The V and J genes are TRBV21-1 and TRBJ2-1; the listed D gene, TRBD2, was not tested against the DNA. TRBV21-1 is an annotated pseudogene. This CDR3 region has 14 residues. In DNA form, the CDR3 reads TGTGCCAGCAGCAAGCCCGGGGTCTACAATGAGCAGTTCTTC. Protein: CASSKPGVYNEQFF.

The rearrangement joins TRBV7-9 to TRBJ2-3; 10 nucleotides agree with TRBD2. The CDR3 consists of 15 residues. J lost 1 base, V lost 8 bases, and 6 bases had no gene match. Germline V gives CDR1 SEHNR, CDR2 FQNEAQ (reference sequence). Here the CDR3 reads CASSSGRAGTDTQYF. CDR3 nucleotide sequence: TGTGCCAGCTCGAGCGGGAGGGCCGGCACAGATACGCAGTATTTT.

V gene TRBV18 combines with J gene TRBJ2-7, with TRBD2 identical over 9 bases. The CDR3 is 16 amino acids. CDR1 is KGHSH and CDR2 is LQKENI in the germline V gene. After removal of 3 bases from V and 2 bases from J, the junction contained 8 bases not matched to a gene. As DNA, the CDR3 is TGTGCCAGCTCACCTCCTCTAGCGGGAAGCCCCTACGAGCAGTACTTC. Residues: CASSPPLAGSPYEQYF.

V and J are TRBV28 and TRBJ1-2; maybe TRBD1 (5 bases). Germline lookup yields CDR1 MDHEN and CDR2 SYDVKM. The V gene lost 10 bases and the J gene lost 0 bases, with 15 bases spanning the gap. The CDR3 covers 14 residues. CDR3 sequence: CATNGGYPNYGYTF. CDR3 DNA sequence: TGTGCCACCAACGGGGGGTACCCTAACTATGGCTACACCTTC.

Within the sample, this clone is medium-sized. The chain couples TRBV5-1 to TRBJ1-2, with 7 bases identical to TRBD1. Per germline, CDR1 SGHRS and CDR2 YFSETQ. Trimming at V came to 4 bases and at J to 2 bases, leaving 5 bases not matched to a gene. There are 14 residues in the CDR3. This CDR3 is CASSLTQGNYGYTF. In DNA form, the CDR3 reads TGCGCCAGCAGCCTTACACAGGGGAACTATGGCTACACCTTC.

The V gene is TRBV7-2, the J gene TRBJ2-4; a weak D match, TRBD2 (5 bases). CDR3 length equals 13 residues. Germline assignment: CDR1 SGHTA and CDR2 FQGNSA. Trimming removed 2 bases from V and 5 bases from J, with 7 bases in between. CDR3 coding DNA: TGTGCCAGCAGCTTACAGGAGGAAAACATTCAGTACTTC. It encodes CASSLQEENIQYF.

The chain carries TRBV27 and TRBJ2-1; no clear D gene. The germline V gene has CDR1 MNHEY and CDR2 SMNVEV (reference sequence). CDR3 length: 15 amino acids. Trimming shortened V by 2 bases and J by 2 bases, and 10 bases separated the two germline ends. The CDR3 reads CASSLGQDPYNEQFF. The CDR3 DNA is TGTGCCAGCAGTTTAGGGCAGGACCCCTACAATGAGCAGTTCTTC.

The CDR3 loop is CASSPAGTGDTGELFF. The CDR3 bases are TGTGCCAGCAGCCCCGCCGGGACAGGGGACACCGGGGAGCTGTTTTTT. V and J are TRBV7-3 and TRBJ2-2, with 10 positions matching TRBD1. The V segment lost 5 bases and the J segment 3 bases; nucleotides outside the gene matches: 6. Germline-derived CDR1 and CDR2 are SGHTA and FQGTGA. The CDR3 extends over 16 amino acids.

V is TRBV10-3 and J is TRBJ1-3; D remains unclear. CDR3 length equals 15 residues. Trimming shortened V by 6 bases and J by 6 bases, and 18 bases separated the two germline ends. Germline loops: CDR1 ENHRY, CDR2 SYGVKD. The DNA for the CDR3 is TGTGCCATCAGCGCCTCAAGGGATGGAGAAAACACCATATATTTT. Protein product: CAISASRDGENTIYF.

The chain couples TRBV4-3 to TRBJ1-2; no definite D call. Germline V lookup: CDR1 LGHNA, CDR2 YSLEER. The CDR3 is 13 residues long. The V end was cut by 0 bases, the J end by 8 bases, with 10 bases between. CDR3 in DNA: TGCGCCAGCAGCCAAGATCGTTTCGGGGGCTACACCTTC. It codes for CASSQDRFGGYTF.

This clone has a single count. The chain recombines TRBV13 with TRBJ1-5; D remains unclear. Germline-derived CDR1 and CDR2 are PRHDT and FYEKMQ (reference sequence). V gave up 6 bases and J gave up 3 bases, with 12 bases separating them. There are 14 residues in the CDR3. CDR3 bases: TGTGCCAGCAGTGAAGGGCAGTTCAATCAGCCCCAGCATTTT. Protein sequence: CASSEGQFNQPQHF. The entire variable domain, with the rest obtained from reference TRBV13 and TRBJ1-5, is as follows: AAGVIQSPRHLIKEKRETATLKCYPIPRHDTVYWYQQGPGQDPQFLISFYEKMQSDKGSIPDRFSAQQFSDYHSELNMSSLELGDSALYFCASSEGQFNQPQHFGDGTRLSIL.

The chain has TRBV6-1 and TRBJ1-4; 7 bases line up with TRBD1. From germline, CDR1 is MNHNS and CDR2 SASEGT. This CDR3 region has 15 residues. After removal of 7 bases from V and 2 bases from J, the junction contained 7 bases not matched to a gene. The CDR3 nucleotides read TGTGCCAGCATCCCGACAGGGTCTACTAATGAAAAACTGTTTTTT. Its translation: CASIPTGSTNEKLFF.

This clone occurred a few times. The V and J genes are TRBV28 and TRBJ1-1; 8 bases map to TRBD1. This CDR3 is 14 amino acids long. V was pared by 8 bases and J by 7 bases, with 12 bases of the junction left unmatched. Germline CDR1 reads MDHEN; CDR2 reads SYDVKM. The CDR3 bases are TGTGCCAGCGGACGGGGGGACAGGAATAATGAAGCTTTCTTT. It specifies CASGRGDRNNEAFF.

The CDR3, as DNA: TGCGCCAGCAGCAAGGGGACCTCACCCCTCCACTTT. It encodes CASSKGTSPLHF. The chain is built from TRBV4-3 and TRBJ1-6; D is possibly TRBD1 (5 bases). The V and J ends lost 5 bases and 10 bases respectively, with 9 bases between them. The CDR3 is 12 residues long. Germline loops: CDR1 LGHNA, CDR2 YSLEER.

This chain connects TRBV6-5 to TRBJ1-2; a weak D match, TRBD1 (5 bases). The germline gives CDR1 MNHEY, CDR2 SVGAGI. The V end lost 7 bases, the J end lost 3 bases, and 18 bases lay between the germline ends. The CDR3 is 15 residues long. CDR3 nucleotides: TGTGCCAGCATGGTGAGGGGCAGCGTACACTATGGCTACACCTTC. Its translation: CASMVRGSVHYGYTF.

The V call is TRBV28, the J call TRBJ1-4; D is unresolved. Trimming pared 7 bases from V and 4 bases from J, leaving 13 bases between. Germline CDR1 reads MDHEN; CDR2 reads SYDVKM. The CDR3 totals 14 residues. The CDR3 is CASNRVDLNEKLFF. The DNA of the CDR3 is TGTGCCAGCAATCGCGTAGACCTTAATGAAAAACTGTTTTTT.